The clone carrying this T cell receptor (beta chain) was counted a few times. This table comes from immunoSEQ multiplex PCR, and its TCRdb copy is limited to in-frame clones, with some not included. The table lists about 130,000 clones, roughly 88% of them singletons. The sample belongs to a study of T cell responses to AZD1222 COVID-19 vaccine. The CDR3 totals 12 residues. V trimming: 6 bases; J trimming: 10 bases; junction bases outside the gene matches: 5. Germline values: CDR1 LNHDA, CDR2 SQIVND (reference sequence). This TCR came from an adult in good health. The chain recombines TRBV19 with TRBJ2-1; TRBD2 aligns across 8 bases. Here the sequenced sample was peripheral blood, taken on day 0 of AZD1222 vaccination. The CDR3 sequence: CASRSRLAEQFF. CDR3 nucleotides: TGTGCCAGTAGATCGAGACTAGCGGAGCAGTTCTTC.